Following are 12 T cell receptor beta chains from one sample sequenced in a study of CD8 T cells in Susac syndrome. A quantity of about 0.5 to 1 ug RNA underwent reverse transcription using random hexamers. TCRdb ran MiXCR on the immunoSEQ multiplex PCR reads and lists one entry per CDR3 protein. The top ten clones hold more than 0.12% of a sample with around 130,000 distinct CDR3 sequences, under 96% of them seen once. Material: CD4+ T cells from PBMCs. These TCRs come from a human donor with Susac syndrome.

The V and J genes are TRBV6-6 and TRBJ1-2; D gene uncertain. The CDR3 is made up of 14 amino acids. Germline V CDR1 and CDR2: MNHNY, SVGAGI (reference sequence). Trimming stripped 2 bases from V and 8 bases from J, with 15 bases between. The CDR3 coding sequence is TGTGCCAGCAGTTACCTGCCCGTCGAGTTGGGCTACACCTTC. This gives the protein CASSYLPVELGYTF.

The genes are TRBV9 and TRBJ2-2, with D uncertain. The V end lost 0 bases, the J end lost 4 bases, and 16 bases lay between the germline ends. Per the germline V gene, CDR1 is SGDLS and CDR2 is YYNGEE. The CDR3 length is 17 residues. CDR3 nucleotide sequence: TGTGCCAGCAGCGTAGGGTCCATGAGTTTGGGCACCGGGGAGCTGTTTTTT. Amino acid sequence: CASSVGSMSLGTGELFF.

The DNA for the CDR3 is TGTGCCAGCAGACTAGCGGGAGGCTTTACCGGGGAGCTGTTTTTT. It is translated as CASRLAGGFTGELFF. V and J are TRBV3-1 and TRBJ2-2, with 12 bases lining up with TRBD2. Germline-derived CDR1 and CDR2 are LGHDT and YNNKEL (reference sequence). CDR3 length equals 15 residues. V trimming: 6 bases; J trimming: 5 bases; junction bases outside the gene matches: 4.

The CDR3 bases are TGCAGTGCTAGCAACGGGAACGCACGCCGTTACAATGAGCAGTTCTTC. It codes for CSASNGNARRYNEQFF. The V gene is TRBV20-1, the J gene TRBJ2-1; possibly TRBD2 for D (5 bases). V was clipped by 3 bases and J by 4 bases, with 19 bases between them. The germline CDR1 and CDR2 sequences are DFQATT and SNEGSKA (reference sequence). The CDR3 spans 16 residues.

This rearrangement joins TRBV9 to TRBJ1-1; weak D call: TRBD1 (5 bases). This CDR3 comprises 13 residues. V lost 2 bases and J 6 bases, leaving 11 bases between the germline ends. CDR1 and CDR2 from the germline V gene are SGDLS and YYNGEE. CDR3 sequence: CASSVEAGAEAFF. The CDR3 DNA reads TGTGCCAGCAGCGTGGAGGCGGGGGCTGAAGCTTTCTTT.

The chain recombines TRBV6-2 or TRBV6-3 with TRBJ2-1; D ambiguous. Germline CDR1 is MNHEY and CDR2 is SVGEGT. Trimming left V 5 bases short and J 2 bases short, with 10 bases between. CDR3 size: 14 residues. The CDR3 region has the DNA TGTGCCAGCAGTCGGATGGGGACCTACAATGAGCAGTTCTTC. Its protein is CASSRMGTYNEQFF.

V and J are TRBV30 and TRBJ2-5, with D unclear. Trimming removed 0 bases from V and 5 bases from J, with 7 bases in between. Germline CDR1 and CDR2: GTSNPN and SVGIG (reference sequence). CDR3 length equals 12 residues. This CDR3 reads CAWSVFRETQYF. CDR3 DNA: TGTGCCTGGAGTGTGTTTCGGGAGACCCAGTACTTC.

This sequence joins TRBV20-1 and TRBJ1-4; 9 bases fit TRBD1. The germline V gene has CDR1 DFQATT and CDR2 SNEGSKA (reference sequence). With V trimmed by 1 base and J by 8 bases, 8 bases remained unmatched. The CDR3 is 15 amino acids. The chain's CDR3 is CSARAGQGLGEKLFF. The CDR3 DNA follows: TGCAGTGCTAGAGCGGGACAGGGTTTAGGCGAAAAACTGTTTTTT.

The V call is TRBV29-1, the J call TRBJ2-2; D is undetermined. The CDR3 is 13 amino acids. The V gene lost 3 bases and the J gene lost 0 bases, with 5 bases spanning the gap. Germline-derived CDR1 and CDR2 are SQVTM and ANQGSEA. The CDR3 DNA sequence: TGCAGCGTTGAGTCCCCGAACACCGGGGAGCTGTTTTTT. Protein product: CSVESPNTGELFF.

V gene TRBV9 combines with J gene TRBJ2-2; possible D gene TRBD2, 5 bases. The V and J ends lost 4 bases and 4 bases respectively, with 14 bases between them. There are 15 residues in the CDR3. Looked up from germline, CDR1 is SGDLS and CDR2 is YYNGEE. CDR3 sequence reads: CASSSKRSLTGELFF. CDR3 coding DNA: TGTGCCAGCAGCTCCAAGCGGTCACTCACCGGGGAGCTGTTTTTT. Variable domain in full (rest from reference TRBV9 and TRBJ2-2): DSGVTQTPKHLITATGQRVTLRCSPRSGDLSVYWYQQSLDQGLQFLIQYYNGEERAKGNILERFSAQQFPDLHSELNLSSLELGDSALYFCASSSKRSLTGELFFGEGSRLTVL.

CDR3 coding DNA: TGTGCCAGCAGCCAGGGCGGGACTGAAGCTTTCTTT. It translates to CASSQGGTEAFF. The V and J genes are TRBV3-1 and TRBJ1-1; D remains unclear. CDR1 LGHDT and CDR2 YNNKEL come from the germline V gene (reference sequence). V lost 3 bases, J lost 5 bases, and 7 bases lay in between. The CDR3 is 12 amino acids.

V usage is TRBV12-3 or TRBV12-4 and J usage is TRBJ1-5; D unresolved. V was clipped by 2 bases and J by 7 bases, with 12 bases between them. The CDR3 extends over 14 amino acids. The CDR3 DNA follows: TGTGCCAGCAGTTTATCTGGGTCGAGCCAGCCCCAGCATTTT. It yields the protein CASSLSGSSQPQHF.